This T cell receptor beta chain was found in a study of blood T cell repertoires in COVID-19. About the study: The study drew acute and convalescent COVID-19 samples from the United States, Italy and Spain. In each case, the material was cDNA or gDNA derived from T cells, B-cell-depleted T cells, or PBMCs.

Germline-derived CDR1 and CDR2 are LNHDA and SQIVND (reference sequence). V was pared by 3 bases and J by 4 bases, with 10 bases between. CDR3 length: 13 amino acids. As originally analysed: Quantification of nucleated cells was approximated via reference gene primer amplification. Sequencing was performed with immunoSEQ multiplex PCR; in TCRdb, only in-frame clones are kept and a portion is missing. The DNA was the basis for D and trimming; V, J and clone size are from that table. The data show hundreds of thousands of clones, approximately 85% seen once. The sequencing sample was made of peripheral blood. The TCR originated in a human donor in a cohort sampled during active COVID-19. This chain uses TRBV19 with TRBJ2-7; the D is unclear. The CDR3 nucleotides are TGTGCCAGTAGTATGGGTGGCGGTTACGAGCAGTACTTC. This codes for CASSMGGGYEQYF.